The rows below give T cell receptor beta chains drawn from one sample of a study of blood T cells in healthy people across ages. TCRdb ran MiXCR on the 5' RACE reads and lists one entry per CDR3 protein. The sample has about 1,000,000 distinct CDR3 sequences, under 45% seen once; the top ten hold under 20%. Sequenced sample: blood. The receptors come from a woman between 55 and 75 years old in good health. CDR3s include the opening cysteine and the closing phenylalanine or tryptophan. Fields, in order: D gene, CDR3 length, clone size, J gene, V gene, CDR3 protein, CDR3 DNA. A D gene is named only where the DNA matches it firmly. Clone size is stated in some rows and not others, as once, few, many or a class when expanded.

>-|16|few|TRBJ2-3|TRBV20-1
CSARVTRTRSTDTQYF
TGCAGTGCTAGAGTTACCCGGACGCGCAGCACAGATACGCAGTATTTT
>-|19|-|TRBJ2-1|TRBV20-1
CSARDTIGDIPSRNNEQFF
TGCAGTGCTAGAGATACAATCGGGGACATTCCCTCGAGGAACAATGAGCAGTTCTTC
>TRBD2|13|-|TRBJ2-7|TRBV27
CARRPGLIYEQYF
TGTGCCAGACGTCCGGGACTAATCTACGAGCAGTACTTC
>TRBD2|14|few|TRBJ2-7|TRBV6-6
CASRHSAGFYEQYF
TGTGCCAGCAGACACTCAGCGGGATTCTACGAGCAGTACTTC
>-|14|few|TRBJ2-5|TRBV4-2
CASSQEQGPFGQYF
TGTGCCAGCAGCCAAGAGCAGGGACCGTTCGGGCAGTACTTC
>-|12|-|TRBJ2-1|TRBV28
CASSFGWDEQFF
TGTGCCAGCAGTTTCGGGTGGGATGAGCAGTTCTTC
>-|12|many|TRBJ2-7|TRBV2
CASSEAPGEQYF
TGTGCCAGCAGTGAGGCTCCGGGGGAGCAGTACTTC
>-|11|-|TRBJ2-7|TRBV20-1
CSGRDSYEQYF
TGCAGTGGACGGGACTCCTACGAGCAGTACTTC
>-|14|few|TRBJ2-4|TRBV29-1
CSVEVGPAGGIQYF
TGCAGCGTTGAAGTGGGGCCTGCTGGGGGCATTCAGTACTTC
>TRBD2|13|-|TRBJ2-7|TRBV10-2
CASTLAGDYEQYF
TGCGCCAGCACACTAGCGGGAGACTACGAGCAGTACTTC
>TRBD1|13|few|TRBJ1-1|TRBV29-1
CSVGTAMNTEAFF
TGCAGCGTCGGGACAGCTATGAACACTGAAGCTTTCTTT
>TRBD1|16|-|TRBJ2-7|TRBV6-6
CASSTMGQIATYEQYF
TGTGCCAGCAGTACGATGGGACAGATTGCTACCTACGAGCAGTACTTC
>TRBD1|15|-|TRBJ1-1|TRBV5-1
CASSDRGPMNTEAFF
TGCGCCAGCAGCGACAGGGGGCCTATGAACACTGAAGCTTTCTTT
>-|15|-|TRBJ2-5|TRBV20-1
CSADPRVCPRETQYF
TGCAGTGCTGACCCCAGGGTCTGCCCCCGAGAGACCCAGTACTTC
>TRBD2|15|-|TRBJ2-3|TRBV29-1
CSVTSGRGPADTQYF
TGCAGCGTGACCAGCGGGAGGGGGCCGGCAGATACGCAGTATTTT
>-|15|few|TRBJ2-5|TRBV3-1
CASSQAGPDWETQYF
TGTGCCAGCAGCCAAGCAGGGCCTGACTGGGAGACCCAGTACTTC
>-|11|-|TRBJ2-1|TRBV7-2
CASSRDGEQFF
TGTGCCAGCAGCCGGGATGGTGAGCAGTTCTTC
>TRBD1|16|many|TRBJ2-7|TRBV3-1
CASSRRRGQGLYEQYF
TGTGCCAGCAGCCGTCGGAGGGGACAGGGCCTGTACGAGCAGTACTTC
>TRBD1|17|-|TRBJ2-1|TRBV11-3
CASSLEGPGQGASEQFF
TGTGCCAGCAGCTTAGAAGGCCCGGGACAGGGGGCCTCCGAGCAGTTCTTC
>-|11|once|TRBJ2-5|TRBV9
CASSVLDEQYF
TGTGCCAGCAGCGTATTGGATGAGCAGTACTTC
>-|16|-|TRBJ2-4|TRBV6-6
CASSQTGALAKNIQYF
TGTGCCAGCAGTCAGACAGGAGCACTAGCCAAAAACATTCAGTACTTC
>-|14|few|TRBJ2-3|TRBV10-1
CASSGGFLTDTQYF
TGCGCCAGCAGTGGGGGGTTCCTCACAGATACGCAGTATTTT
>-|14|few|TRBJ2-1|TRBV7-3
CAIGEGGPSNEQFF
TGTGCCATCGGCGAGGGGGGACCCAGTAATGAGCAGTTCTTC
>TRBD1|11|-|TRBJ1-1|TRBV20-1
CSATTGTEAFF
TGCAGTGCTACGACAGGGACTGAAGCTTTCTTT
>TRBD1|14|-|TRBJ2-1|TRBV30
CAWLRRGQYNEQFF
TGTGCCTGGCTGCGCAGGGGGCAATACAATGAGCAGTTCTTC
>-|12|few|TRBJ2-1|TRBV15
CATSRDGNEQFF
TGTGCCACCAGCAGAGATGGGAATGAGCAGTTCTTC
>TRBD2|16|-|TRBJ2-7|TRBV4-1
CASSQETAGGIYEQYF
TGCGCCAGCAGCCAAGAGACAGCGGGAGGGATATACGAGCAGTACTTC
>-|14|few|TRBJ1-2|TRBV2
CASPLYTANYGYTF
TGTGCCAGCCCCTTGTACACAGCTAACTATGGCTACACCTTC
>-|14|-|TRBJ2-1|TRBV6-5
CASSYSGGLAAQFF
TGTGCCAGCAGTTACTCGGGGGGGCTAGCGGCGCAGTTCTTC
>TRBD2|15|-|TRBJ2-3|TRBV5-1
CASSPGRAGRDTQYF
TGCGCCAGCAGTCCAGGACGAGCGGGACGGGATACGCAGTATTTT
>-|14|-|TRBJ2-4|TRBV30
CAWSVGDTKNIQYF
TGTGCCTGGAGTGTAGGGGACACCAAAAACATTCAGTACTTC
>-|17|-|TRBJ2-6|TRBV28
CASLGGGLSSGANVLTF
TGTGCCAGCTTAGGCGGAGGCCTAAGCTCTGGGGCCAACGTCCTGACTTTC
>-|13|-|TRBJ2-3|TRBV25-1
CASRWGSTDTQYF
TGTGCCAGCAGGTGGGGCAGCACAGATACGCAGTATTTT
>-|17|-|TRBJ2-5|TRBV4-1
CASSQVPEAAARETQYF
TGCGCCAGCAGCCAAGTCCCCGAGGCGGCGGCCCGGGAGACCCAGTACTTC
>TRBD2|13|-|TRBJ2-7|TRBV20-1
CSAPLAGGYEQYF
TGCAGTGCTCCACTAGCGGGGGGCTACGAGCAGTACTTC
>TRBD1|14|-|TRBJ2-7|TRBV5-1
CASGRAQGAGEQYF
TGCGCCAGCGGCAGGGCTCAGGGGGCCGGCGAGCAGTACTTC
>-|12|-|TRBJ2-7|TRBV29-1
CSVGGGIYEQYF
TGCAGCGTTGGGGGGGGCATCTACGAGCAGTACTTC
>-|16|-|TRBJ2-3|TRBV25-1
CASSIFRTSGTDTQYF
TGTGCCAGCAGCATCTTTCGGACATCTGGCACAGATACGCAGTATTTT
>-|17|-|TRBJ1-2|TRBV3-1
CASSQDLGRGPNYGYTF
TGTGCCAGCAGCCAAGATCTGGGCCGGGGCCCTAACTATGGCTACACCTTC
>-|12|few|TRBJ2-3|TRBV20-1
CSASGTTDTQYF
TGCAGTGCTAGCGGGACCACAGATACGCAGTATTTT
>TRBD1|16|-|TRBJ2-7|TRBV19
CASSTRTGVTYNEQYF
TGTGCCAGTAGTACCCGGACAGGGGTAACTTACAATGAGCAGTACTTC
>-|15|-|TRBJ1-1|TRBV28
CASSLVADQGTEAFF
TGTGCCAGCAGTTTAGTCGCAGACCAGGGGACTGAAGCTTTCTTT
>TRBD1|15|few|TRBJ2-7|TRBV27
CASSRPGQSSYEQYF
TGTGCCAGCAGTCGCCCGGGACAGAGCTCCTACGAGCAGTACTTC
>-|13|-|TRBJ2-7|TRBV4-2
CASSQDRIYEQYF
TGTGCCAGCAGCCAAGATCGCATTTACGAGCAGTACTTC